Described below is a single TCR beta chain sequence and its context. This CDR3 spans 14 amino acids. Between the trimmed V and J ends, which lost 0 bases and 4 bases, there was a span of 11 bases. Germline values: CDR1 SGDLS, CDR2 YYNGEE. The entry originates in a study of blood T cell repertoires in COVID-19. TCRdb keeps only in-frame clones here, not all; method: immunoSEQ multiplex PCR. This sample has 340,000 or so clones, with around 83% found just once. Source material: peripheral blood. The V call is TRBV9, the J call TRBJ2-7, with D possibly TRBD2 on 5 matching bases. This sequence was found in a man aged 30-40 years with active or convalescent COVID-19. CDR3 DNA: TGTGCCAGCAGCGTAGGAGTTAGCGTTTACGAGCAGTACTTC. Its translation: CASSVGVSVYEQYF.